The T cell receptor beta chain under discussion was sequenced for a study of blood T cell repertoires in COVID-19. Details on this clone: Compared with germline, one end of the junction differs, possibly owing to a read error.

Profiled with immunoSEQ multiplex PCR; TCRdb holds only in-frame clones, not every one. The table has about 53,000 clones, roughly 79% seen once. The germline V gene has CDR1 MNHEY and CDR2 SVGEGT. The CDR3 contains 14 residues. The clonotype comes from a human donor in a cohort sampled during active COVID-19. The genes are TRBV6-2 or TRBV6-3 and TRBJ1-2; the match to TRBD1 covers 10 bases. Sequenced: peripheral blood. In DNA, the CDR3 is TGTGCCAGCAGTCACTCCGGGACAGGGGTCGGCTACACCTTC. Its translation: CASSHSGTGVGYTF.